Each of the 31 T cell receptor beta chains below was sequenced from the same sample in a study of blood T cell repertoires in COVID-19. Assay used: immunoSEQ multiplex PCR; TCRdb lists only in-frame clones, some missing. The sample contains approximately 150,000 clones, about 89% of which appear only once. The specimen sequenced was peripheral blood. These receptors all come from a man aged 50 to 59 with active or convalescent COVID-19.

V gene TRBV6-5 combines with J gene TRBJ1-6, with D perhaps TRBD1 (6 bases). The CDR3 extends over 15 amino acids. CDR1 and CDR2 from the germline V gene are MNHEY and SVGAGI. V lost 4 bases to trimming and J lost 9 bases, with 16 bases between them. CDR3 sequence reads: CASSLGGQGSSPLHF. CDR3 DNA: TGTGCCAGCAGTTTAGGCGGTCAGGGGAGTTCACCCCTCCACTTT.

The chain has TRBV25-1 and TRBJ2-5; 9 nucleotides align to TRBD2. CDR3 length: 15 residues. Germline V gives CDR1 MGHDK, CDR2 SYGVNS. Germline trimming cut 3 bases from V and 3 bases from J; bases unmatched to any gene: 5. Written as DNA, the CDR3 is TGTGCCAGCAGTGATTCAGCGGGGGGAAAAGAGACCCAGTACTTC. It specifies CASSDSAGGKETQYF.

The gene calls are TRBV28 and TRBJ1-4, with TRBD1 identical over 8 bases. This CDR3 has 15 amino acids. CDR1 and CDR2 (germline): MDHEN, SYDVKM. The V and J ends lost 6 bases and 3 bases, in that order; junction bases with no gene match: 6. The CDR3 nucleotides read TGTGCCAGCAGGGCAGACAGGGGACCTAATGAAAAACTGTTTTTT. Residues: CASRADRGPNEKLFF.

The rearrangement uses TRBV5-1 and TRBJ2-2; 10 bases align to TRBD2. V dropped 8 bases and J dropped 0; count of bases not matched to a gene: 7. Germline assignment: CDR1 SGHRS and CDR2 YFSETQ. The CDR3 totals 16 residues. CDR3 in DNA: TGCGCCAGTGAGCGGGAGGGCGGGCCGAACACCGGGGAGCTGTTTTTT. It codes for CASEREGGPNTGELFF.

Here the CDR3 reads CASSYMAGGAEKLFF. The CDR3 region has the DNA TGTGCCAGCAGTTATATGGCAGGGGGAGCCGAAAAACTGTTTTTT. The V gene is TRBV6-6, the J gene TRBJ1-4, with 7 positions matching TRBD1. CDR3 size: 15 residues. J was trimmed by 8 bases and V by 3 bases; bases with no gene match: 9. Germline assignment: CDR1 MNHNY and CDR2 SVGAGI (reference sequence).

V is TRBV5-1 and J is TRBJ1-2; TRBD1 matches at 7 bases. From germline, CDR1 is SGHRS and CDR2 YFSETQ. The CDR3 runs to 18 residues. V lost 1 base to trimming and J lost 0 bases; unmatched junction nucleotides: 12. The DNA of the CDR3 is TGCGCCAGCAGCTTGATGGGAGGCCGACAGGGAGCTAACTATGGCTACACCTTC. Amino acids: CASSLMGGRQGANYGYTF.

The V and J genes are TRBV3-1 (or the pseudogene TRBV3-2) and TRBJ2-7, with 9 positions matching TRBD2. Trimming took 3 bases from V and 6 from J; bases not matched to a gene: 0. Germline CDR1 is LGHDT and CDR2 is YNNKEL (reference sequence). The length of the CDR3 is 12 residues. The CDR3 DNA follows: TGTGCCAGCAGCCAGGGACTAGCCGAGCAGTACTTC. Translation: CASSQGLAEQYF.

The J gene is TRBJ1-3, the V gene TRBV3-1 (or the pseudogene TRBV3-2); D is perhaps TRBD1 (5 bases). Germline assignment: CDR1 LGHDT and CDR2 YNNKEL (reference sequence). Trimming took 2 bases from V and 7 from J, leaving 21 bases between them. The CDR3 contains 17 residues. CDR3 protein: CASSQRSGQRAGNTIYF. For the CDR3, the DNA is TGTGCCAGCAGCCAACGTTCCGGACAAAGGGCGGGGAACACCATATATTTT.

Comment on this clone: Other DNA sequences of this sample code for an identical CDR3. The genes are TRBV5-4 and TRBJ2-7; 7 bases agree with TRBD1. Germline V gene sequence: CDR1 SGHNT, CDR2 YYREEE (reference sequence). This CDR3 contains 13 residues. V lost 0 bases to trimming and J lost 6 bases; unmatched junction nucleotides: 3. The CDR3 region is CASSLVGGGEQYF. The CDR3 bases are TGTGCCAGCAGCTTGGTAGGGGGCGGCGAGCAGTACTTC.

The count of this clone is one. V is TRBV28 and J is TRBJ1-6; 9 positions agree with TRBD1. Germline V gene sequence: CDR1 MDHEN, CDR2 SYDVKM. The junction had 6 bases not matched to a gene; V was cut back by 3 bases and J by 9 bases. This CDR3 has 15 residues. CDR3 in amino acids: CASSFSTGGASPLHF. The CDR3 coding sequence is TGTGCCAGCAGTTTCTCTACAGGGGGCGCTTCACCCCTCCACTTT.

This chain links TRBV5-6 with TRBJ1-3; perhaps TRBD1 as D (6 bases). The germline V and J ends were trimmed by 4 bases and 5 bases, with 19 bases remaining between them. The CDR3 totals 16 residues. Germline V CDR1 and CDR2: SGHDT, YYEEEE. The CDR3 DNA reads TGTGCCAGCAGCCCGAGGACAGACGGGAGGAGAAACACCATATATTTT. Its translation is CASSPRTDGRRNTIYF.

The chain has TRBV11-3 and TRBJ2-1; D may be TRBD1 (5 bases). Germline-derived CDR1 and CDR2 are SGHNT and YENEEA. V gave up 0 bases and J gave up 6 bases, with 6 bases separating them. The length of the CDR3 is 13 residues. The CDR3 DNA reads TGTGCCAGCAGCTTAGACAGGGTCAATGAGCAGTTCTTC. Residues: CASSLDRVNEQFF.

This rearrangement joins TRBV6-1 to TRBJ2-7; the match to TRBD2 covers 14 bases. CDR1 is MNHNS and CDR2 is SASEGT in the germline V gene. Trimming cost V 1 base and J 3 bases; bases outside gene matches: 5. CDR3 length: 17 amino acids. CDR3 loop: CASSEEGLAGVRYEQYF. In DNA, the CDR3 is TGTGCCAGCAGTGAAGAGGGACTAGCGGGAGTACGCTACGAGCAGTACTTC.

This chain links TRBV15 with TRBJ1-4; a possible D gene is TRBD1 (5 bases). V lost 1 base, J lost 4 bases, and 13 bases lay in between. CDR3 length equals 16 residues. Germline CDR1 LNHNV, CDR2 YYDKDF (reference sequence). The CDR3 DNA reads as TGTGCCACCAGCAGAGGCAAACGGGGGGATAATGAAAAACTGTTTTTT. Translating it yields CATSRGKRGDNEKLFF.

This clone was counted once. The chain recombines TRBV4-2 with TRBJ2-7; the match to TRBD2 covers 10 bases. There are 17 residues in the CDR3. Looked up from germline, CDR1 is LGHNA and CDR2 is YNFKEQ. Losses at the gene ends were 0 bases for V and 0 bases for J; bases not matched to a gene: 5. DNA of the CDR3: TGTGCCAGCAGCCAAGATCTAGCGGGAGCATCCTCCTACGAGCAGTACTTC. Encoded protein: CASSQDLAGASSYEQYF.

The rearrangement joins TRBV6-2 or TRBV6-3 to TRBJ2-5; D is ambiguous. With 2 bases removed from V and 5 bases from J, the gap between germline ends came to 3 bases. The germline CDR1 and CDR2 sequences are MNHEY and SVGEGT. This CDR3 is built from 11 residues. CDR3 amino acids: CASSYLETQYF. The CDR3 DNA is TGTGCCAGCAGTTACCTGGAGACCCAGTACTTC.

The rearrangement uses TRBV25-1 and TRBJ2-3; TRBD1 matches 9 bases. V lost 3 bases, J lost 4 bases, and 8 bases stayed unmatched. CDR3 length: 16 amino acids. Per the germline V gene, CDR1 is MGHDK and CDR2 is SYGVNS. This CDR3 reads CASSEAGQGYSDTQYF. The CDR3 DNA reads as TGTGCCAGCAGTGAGGCGGGACAGGGATACTCAGATACGCAGTATTTT.

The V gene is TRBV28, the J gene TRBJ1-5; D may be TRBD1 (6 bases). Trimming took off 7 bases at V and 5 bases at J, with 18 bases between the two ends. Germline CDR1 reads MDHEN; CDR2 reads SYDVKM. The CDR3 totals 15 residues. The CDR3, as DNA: TGTGCCAGCAAGAGGACAGTCAAAGTTGATCAGCCCCAGCATTTT. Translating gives CASKRTVKVDQPQHF.

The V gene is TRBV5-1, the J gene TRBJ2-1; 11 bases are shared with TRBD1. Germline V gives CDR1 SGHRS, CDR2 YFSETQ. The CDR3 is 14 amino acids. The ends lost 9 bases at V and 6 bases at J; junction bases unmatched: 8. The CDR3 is CATSPGTGGNEQFF. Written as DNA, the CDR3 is TGCGCCACCTCACCCGGGACAGGGGGCAATGAGCAGTTCTTC.

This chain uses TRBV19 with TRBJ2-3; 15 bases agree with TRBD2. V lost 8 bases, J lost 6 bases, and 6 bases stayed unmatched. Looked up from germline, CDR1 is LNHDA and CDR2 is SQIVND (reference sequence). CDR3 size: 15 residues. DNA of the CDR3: TGTGCCAGTGGAAGGACTAGCGGGGGGGGTGATACGCAGTATTTT. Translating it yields CASGRTSGGGDTQYF.

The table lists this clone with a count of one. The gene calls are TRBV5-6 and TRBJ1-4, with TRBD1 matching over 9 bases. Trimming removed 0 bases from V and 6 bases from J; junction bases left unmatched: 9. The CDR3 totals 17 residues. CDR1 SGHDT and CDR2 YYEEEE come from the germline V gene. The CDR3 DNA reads TGTGCCAGCAGCTTGGCCTCGATTACAGGGGGCTATGAAAAACTGTTTTTT. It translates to CASSLASITGGYEKLFF. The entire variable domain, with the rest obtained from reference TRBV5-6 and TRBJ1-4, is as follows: DAGVTQSPTHLIKTRGQQVTLRCSPKSGHDTVSWYQQALGQGPQFIFQYYEEEERQRGNFPDRFSGHQFPNYSSELNVNALLLGDSALYLCASSLASITGGYEKLFFGSGTQLSVL.

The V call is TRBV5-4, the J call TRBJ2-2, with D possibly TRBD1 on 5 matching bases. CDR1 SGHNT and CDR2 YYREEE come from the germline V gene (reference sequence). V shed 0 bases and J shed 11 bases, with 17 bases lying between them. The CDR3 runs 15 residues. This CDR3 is CASSLDGATRRELFF. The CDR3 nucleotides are TGTGCCAGCAGCTTGGATGGGGCCACCAGACGAGAGCTGTTTTTT.

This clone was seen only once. This CDR3 reads CASSLRGPETQYF. The DNA for the CDR3 is TGTGCCAGCAGCCTCAGGGGGCCGGAGACCCAGTACTTC. V and J are TRBV5-6 and TRBJ2-5; 8 nucleotides agree with TRBD1. The junction had 4 bases not matched to a gene; V was cut back by 4 bases and J by 5 bases. The length of the CDR3 is 13 residues. Germline V gene sequence: CDR1 SGHDT, CDR2 YYEEEE.

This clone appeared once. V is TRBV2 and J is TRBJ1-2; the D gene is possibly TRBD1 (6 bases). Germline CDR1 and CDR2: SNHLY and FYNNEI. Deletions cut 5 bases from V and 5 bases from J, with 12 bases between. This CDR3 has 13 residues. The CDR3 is CASSLDRLYGYTF. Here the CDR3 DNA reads TGTGCCAGCAGTCTCGACAGGCTATATGGCTACACCTTC.

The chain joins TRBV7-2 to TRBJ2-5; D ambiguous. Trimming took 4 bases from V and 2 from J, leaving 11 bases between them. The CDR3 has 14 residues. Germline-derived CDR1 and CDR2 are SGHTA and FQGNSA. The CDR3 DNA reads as TGTGCCAGCAGCTCCTCAAACTTACAAGAGACCCAGTACTTC. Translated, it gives CASSSSNLQETQYF.

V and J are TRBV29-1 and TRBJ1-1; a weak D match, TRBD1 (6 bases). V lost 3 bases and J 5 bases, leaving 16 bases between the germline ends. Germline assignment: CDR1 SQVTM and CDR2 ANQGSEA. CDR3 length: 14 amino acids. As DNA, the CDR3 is TGCAGCGTTGATCCCAGGGGTTCCAGAACTGAAGCTTTCTTT. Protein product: CSVDPRGSRTEAFF.

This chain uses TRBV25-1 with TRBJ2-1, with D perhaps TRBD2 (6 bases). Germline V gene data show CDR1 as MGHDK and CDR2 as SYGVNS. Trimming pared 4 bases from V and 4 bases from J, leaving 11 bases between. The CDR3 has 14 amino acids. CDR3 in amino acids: CASSGVAAYNEQFF. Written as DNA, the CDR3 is TGTGCCAGCAGTGGGGTAGCGGCTTACAATGAGCAGTTCTTC. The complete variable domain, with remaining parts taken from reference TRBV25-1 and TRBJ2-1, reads EADIYQTPRYLVIGTGKKITLECSQTMGHDKMYWYQQDPGMELHLIHYSYGVNSTEKGDLSSESTVSRIRTEHFPLTLESARPSHTSQYLCASSGVAAYNEQFFGPGTRLTVL.

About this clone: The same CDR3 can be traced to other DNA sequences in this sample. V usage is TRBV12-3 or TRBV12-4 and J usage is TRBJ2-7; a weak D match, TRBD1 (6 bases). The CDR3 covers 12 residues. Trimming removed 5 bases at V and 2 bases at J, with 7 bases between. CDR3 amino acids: CASSGGPYEQYF. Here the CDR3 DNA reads TGTGCCAGCAGTGGGGGCCCCTACGAGCAGTACTTC.

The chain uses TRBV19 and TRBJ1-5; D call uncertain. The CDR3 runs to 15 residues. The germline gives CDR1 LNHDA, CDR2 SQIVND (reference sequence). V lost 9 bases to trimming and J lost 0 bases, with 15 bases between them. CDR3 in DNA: TGTGCCAGCCGCCCGGGTATCTATAGCAATCAGCCCCAGCATTTT. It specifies CASRPGIYSNQPQHF.

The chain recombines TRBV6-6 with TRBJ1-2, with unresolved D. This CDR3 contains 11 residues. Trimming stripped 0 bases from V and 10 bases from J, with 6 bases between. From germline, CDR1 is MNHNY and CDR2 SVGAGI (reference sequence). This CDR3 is CASSYSLAYTF. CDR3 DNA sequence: TGTGCCAGCAGTTACTCTTTGGCCTACACCTTC.

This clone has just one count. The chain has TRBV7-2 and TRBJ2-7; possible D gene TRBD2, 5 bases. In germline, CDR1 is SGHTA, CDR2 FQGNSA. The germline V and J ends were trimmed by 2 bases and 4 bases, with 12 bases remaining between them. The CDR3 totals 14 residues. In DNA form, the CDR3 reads TGTGCCAGCAGCTTAAGACGAACGGGGTACGAGCAGTACTTC. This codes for CASSLRRTGYEQYF.